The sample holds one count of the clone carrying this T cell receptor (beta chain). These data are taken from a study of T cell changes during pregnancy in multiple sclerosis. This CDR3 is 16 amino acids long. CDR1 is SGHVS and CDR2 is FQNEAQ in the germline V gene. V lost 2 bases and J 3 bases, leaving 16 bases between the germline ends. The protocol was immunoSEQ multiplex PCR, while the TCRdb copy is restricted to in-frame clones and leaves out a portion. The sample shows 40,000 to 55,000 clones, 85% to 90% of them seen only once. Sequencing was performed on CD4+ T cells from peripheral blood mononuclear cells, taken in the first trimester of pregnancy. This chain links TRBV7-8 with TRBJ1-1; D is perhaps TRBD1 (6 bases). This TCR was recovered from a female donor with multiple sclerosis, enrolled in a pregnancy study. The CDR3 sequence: CASSLRDTTGHTEAFF. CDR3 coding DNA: TGTGCCAGCAGCTTAAGGGACACGACAGGCCACACTGAAGCTTTCTTT.